These 29 T cell receptor beta chains originate from one sample sequenced in a study of naive and memory T cell subsets. Overall study results and limits: Naive repertoires, especially CD8, held a few larger clonotypes, possibly memory cells re-expressing CD45RA.

Both TRBC1 and TRBC2 were covered by a beta constant-region primer of two equimolar oligonucleotides. Four rounds of PCR amplified the ligated cDNA using nested alpha and beta constant-region primers plus SP2. TCRdb fed the UMI-ligation and nested PCR reads into MiXCR, producing one record per CDR3 protein. Of 85,000 to 130,000 distinct CDR3 sequences listed, more than 12% are singletons. Antigens for these TCRs are unknown. The sample consisted of naive CD8+ T cells from blood. These receptors all come from a human donor in good health.

The rearrangement joins TRBV30 to TRBJ2-3; no reliable D call. The CDR3 sequence is 13 residues long. Per the germline V gene, CDR1 is GTSNPN and CDR2 is SVGIG (reference sequence). V dropped 8 bases and J dropped 0 bases, with 12 bases sitting between them. In nucleotides, the CDR3 is TGTGCCAGGACGGGTTCTAGCACAGATACGCAGTATTTT. It encodes CARTGSSTDTQYF.

This rearrangement joins TRBV23-1 to TRBJ2-5; TRBD1 matches 7 bases. TRBV23-1 is annotated as an ORF whose role is uncertain. The J segment lost 5 bases and the V segment lost 8 bases, leaving 11 bases of the junction unmatched. This CDR3 is 14 amino acids long. CDR3 amino acids: CASPATGEIETQYF. CDR3 coding DNA: TGCGCCAGCCCAGCTACAGGGGAAATCGAGACCCAGTACTTC.

The gene calls are TRBV9 and TRBJ2-1; D may be TRBD2 (6 bases). This CDR3 is 12 amino acids long. Germline lookup yields CDR1 SGDLS and CDR2 YYNGEE. The ends were cut back, 3 bases at V and 6 bases at J, with 7 bases in the middle. The CDR3 DNA follows: TGTGCCAGCAGCGCGGGAGTCAATGAGCAGTTCTTC. Its protein product is CASSAGVNEQFF.

The rearrangement uses TRBV28 and TRBJ2-2; D unclear. Germline V gene lookup returns CDR1 MDHEN and CDR2 SYDVKM. This CDR3 is 12 amino acids long. Trimming pared 2 bases from V and 6 bases from J, leaving 4 bases between. DNA for the CDR3: TGTGCCAGCAGTTTAATGGCCGGGGAGCTGTTTTTT. Encoded protein: CASSLMAGELFF.

This clonotype was recorded a few times. The chain employs TRBV29-1 and TRBJ2-3; D not certain. V gave up 0 bases and J gave up 5 bases, with 12 bases separating them. Germline CDR1 is SQVTM and CDR2 is ANQGSEA. The CDR3 extends over 14 amino acids. The CDR3: CSVEDLAALDTQYF. The CDR3 region has the DNA TGCAGCGTTGAAGATCTGGCGGCCTTAGATACGCAGTATTTT.

This clonotype came up a few times. The V call is TRBV14, the J call TRBJ2-3, with 9 bases aligning to TRBD2. The CDR3 runs to 14 residues. The V gene end was trimmed by 6 bases and the J gene end by 4 bases; junction bases not matched to a gene: 5. Per the germline V gene, CDR1 is SGHDN and CDR2 is FVKESK. CDR3 sequence (DNA): TGTGCCAGCAGTTTCGGACTAGCGCCAGATACGCAGTATTTT. Protein product: CASSFGLAPDTQYF.

This clonotype was counted between two and nine times. V usage is TRBV7-3 and J usage is TRBJ2-1, with TRBD2 as a possible D gene (5 bases). The CDR3 has 12 residues. Germline V gene sequence: CDR1 SGHTA, CDR2 FQGTGA. V was clipped by 2 bases and J by 9 bases, with 8 bases between them. CDR3 residues: CASSLDGIEQFF. The CDR3 bases are TGTGCCAGCAGCTTAGACGGGATTGAGCAGTTCTTC.

The chain recombines TRBV7-9 with TRBJ2-3, with TRBD1 as a possible D gene (5 bases). The length of the CDR3 is 16 residues. Per the germline V gene, CDR1 is SEHNR and CDR2 is FQNEAQ (reference sequence). V lost 1 base, J lost 6 bases, and 17 bases lay in between. In DNA, the CDR3 is TGTGCCAGCAGCTTAGTACAGGATTTGGTAATGGATACGCAGTATTTT. Amino acid sequence: CASSLVQDLVMDTQYF.

This clonotype was counted many times. This sequence joins TRBV12-3 or TRBV12-4 and TRBJ2-7, with TRBD2 matching over 12 bases. The CDR3 contains 16 residues. The trim removed 5 bases at V and 3 bases at J, leaving 8 bases unmatched. The CDR3 sequence is CASSPLGLAGYYEQYF. DNA for the CDR3: TGTGCCAGCAGTCCCTTGGGACTAGCGGGTTACTACGAGCAGTACTTC.

J is TRBJ1-4 and V is TRBV4-3; 7 nucleotides match TRBD1. V dropped 1 base and J dropped 8; count of bases not matched to a gene: 7. Germline V gives CDR1 LGHNA, CDR2 YSLEER. The CDR3 totals 15 residues. CDR3 DNA: TGCGCCAGCAGCCAAGCCGACAGGGAGGGGGAAAAACTGTTTTTT. It codes for CASSQADREGEKLFF.

The gene calls are TRBV3-1 and TRBJ1-1; D remains ambiguous. The CDR3 is made up of 15 amino acids. Between the trimmed V and J ends, which lost 0 bases and 1 base, there was a span of 9 bases. Germline assignment: CDR1 LGHDT and CDR2 YNNKEL (reference sequence). Written as DNA, the CDR3 is TGTGCCAGCAGCCAAGAATGGCTGGGGAACACTGAAGCTTTCTTT. Translation: CASSQEWLGNTEAFF.

The V and J genes are TRBV20-1 and TRBJ2-7, with TRBD2 as a possible D gene (5 bases). This CDR3 contains 12 residues. V lost 0 bases to trimming and J lost 3 bases, with 6 bases between them. The germline CDR1 and CDR2 sequences are DFQATT and SNEGSKA (reference sequence). CDR3 in amino acids: CSARETSYEQYF. CDR3 bases: TGCAGTGCTAGAGAAACTAGCTACGAGCAGTACTTC.

This clonotype showed up just a few times. The chain couples TRBV13 to TRBJ2-6; no definite D call. Germline V gene sequence: CDR1 PRHDT, CDR2 FYEKMQ (reference sequence). The length of the CDR3 is 15 residues. V lost 4 bases and J lost 4, with 11 bases in between. In nucleotides, the CDR3 is TGTGCCAGCAGCTCTCAGATTGCCGGGGCCAACGTCCTGACTTTC. Translating gives CASSSQIAGANVLTF.

This chain uses TRBV7-6 with TRBJ2-7, with D perhaps TRBD2 (5 bases). V was shortened by 1 base and J by 9 bases, with 16 bases between the two germline ends. Germline values: CDR1 SGHVS, CDR2 FNYEAQ. The length of the CDR3 is 14 residues. The CDR3 DNA reads TGTGCCAGCAGCTTAGGCCCGGGAAGCTCCGCGCAGTACTTC. Its protein product is CASSLGPGSSAQYF.

This clonotype was counted many times. V gene TRBV24-1 combines with J gene TRBJ2-3; 12 nucleotides align to TRBD2. CDR1 is KGHDR, CDR2 SFDVKD, per germline. The CDR3 runs 17 residues. V dropped 2 bases and J dropped 2; count of bases not matched to a gene: 4. CDR3 region: CATSDWTSGIPTDTQYF. CDR3 nucleotides: TGTGCCACCAGTGATTGGACTAGCGGGATCCCCACAGATACGCAGTATTTT.

This clonotype was picked up a small number of times. V gene TRBV7-9 combines with J gene TRBJ1-1; D uncertain. This CDR3 region has 12 residues. CDR1 is SEHNR and CDR2 is FQNEAQ in the germline V gene (reference sequence). The germline V and J ends were trimmed by 0 bases and 6 bases, with 5 bases remaining between them. The CDR3 sequence: CASSLAGAEAFF. CDR3 sequence (DNA): TGTGCCAGCAGCTTAGCTGGCGCTGAAGCTTTCTTT. Looking up the rest from reference TRBV7-9 and TRBJ1-1 gives the full variable domain: DTGVSQNPRHKITKRGQNVTFRCDPISEHNRLYWYRQTLGQGPEFLTYFQNEAQLEKSRLLSDRFSAERPKGSFSTLEIQRTEQGDSAMYLCASSLAGAEAFFGQGTRLTVV.

This clonotype has only a few counts. The chain is built from TRBV28 and TRBJ2-6, with D possibly being TRBD2 (5 bases). The CDR3 runs to 14 residues. Trimming took off 3 bases at V and 2 bases at J, with 5 bases between the two ends. Per germline, CDR1 MDHEN and CDR2 SYDVKM. DNA of the CDR3: TGTGCCAGCAGTTTCGGGACTGGGGCCAACGTCCTGACTTTC. Translation gives CASSFGTGANVLTF.

The rearrangement links TRBV20-1 to TRBJ2-3, with D possibly matching TRBD2 (6 bases). Trimming stripped 6 bases from V and 0 bases from J, with 13 bases between. This CDR3 contains 14 residues. From germline, CDR1 is DFQATT and CDR2 SNEGSKA (reference sequence). The CDR3 bases are TGCAGTGCGGCGACTAGAGATAGCACAGATACGCAGTATTTT. It encodes CSAATRDSTDTQYF.

The rearrangement links TRBV6-5 to TRBJ2-3; 7 bases agree with TRBD1. The CDR3 is 13 amino acids. Germline-derived CDR1 and CDR2 are MNHEY and SVGAGI. Trimming cost V 6 bases and J 3 bases; bases outside gene matches: 3. The CDR3 nucleotides are TGTGCCAGCAGCGACAGGGTGACAGATACGCAGTATTTT. Translated, it gives CASSDRVTDTQYF.

The V call is TRBV20-1, the J call TRBJ2-7, with 13 positions matching TRBD2. The junction had 5 bases not matched to a gene; V was cut back by 3 bases and J by 6 bases. This CDR3 is 14 amino acids long. CDR1 and CDR2 (germline): DFQATT, SNEGSKA (reference sequence). DNA for the CDR3: TGCAGTGCTAGGCGGACTAGCGGGAGTTCCGAGCAGTACTTC. Residues: CSARRTSGSSEQYF.

The chain joins TRBV4-3 to TRBJ1-1, with D perhaps matching TRBD1 (5 bases). Per the germline V gene, CDR1 is LGHNA and CDR2 is YSLEER. The CDR3 is 13 residues long. Trimming pared 5 bases from V and 12 bases from J, leaving 19 bases between. The CDR3 spells CASSFGGAAEPFF. CDR3 DNA sequence: TGCGCCAGCAGCTTCGGAGGGGCCGCGGAGCCTTTCTTT.

This clonotype was counted only a few times. Written as DNA, the CDR3 is TGTGCCAGCAGCGAAATAGCGGGAGGGTCCTCCTACGAGCAGTACTTC. Translation gives CASSEIAGGSSYEQYF. The chain employs TRBV5-4 and TRBJ2-7; TRBD2 matches at 11 bases. The CDR3 has 16 residues. With 4 bases clipped from V and 0 bases from J, the junction kept 6 bases outside the gene matches. CDR1 and CDR2 (germline): SGHNT, YYREEE (reference sequence).

The CDR3 here is CASSPRDNDNEQFF. CDR3 sequence (DNA): TGTGCCAGCAGCCCAAGGGACAACGACAATGAGCAGTTCTTC. The gene calls are TRBV7-2 and TRBJ2-1; TRBD1 might be the D (6 bases). Germline V CDR1 and CDR2: SGHTA, FQGNSA. CDR3 length: 14 amino acids. Trimming removed 5 bases from V and 5 bases from J, with 13 bases in between. Combining the CDR3 with reference TRBV7-2 and TRBJ2-1 gives the whole variable domain GAGVSQSPSNKVTEKGKDVELRCDPISGHTALYWYRQSLGQGLEFLIYFQGNSAPDKSGLPSDRFSAERTGGSVSTLTIQRTQQEDSAVYLCASSPRDNDNEQFFGPGTRLTVL.

Turning to this clonotype: The junction differs from germline at one of its ends, possibly a read error. The genes are TRBV3-1 and TRBJ2-7; a possible D gene is TRBD2 (6 bases). This CDR3 is built from 16 residues. The V gene's germline CDR1 is LGHDT and CDR2 YNNKEL (reference sequence). CDR3: CASSQDWAGTSYEQYF. The CDR3 coding sequence is TGTGCCAGCAGCCAAGATTGGGCGGGAACCTCCTATGAGCAGTACTTC.

This chain joins TRBV13 and TRBJ2-3; D is unclear. This CDR3 comprises 13 residues. Germline V lookup: CDR1 PRHDT, CDR2 FYEKMQ (reference sequence). V was trimmed by 5 bases and J by 10 bases, leaving 16 bases between them. The CDR3, as DNA: TGTGCCAGCAGCCCCCGGACCTCCCAGGCGCAGTATTTT. Amino acid sequence: CASSPRTSQAQYF.

This clonotype occurred a few times. The chain uses TRBV12-3 or TRBV12-4 and TRBJ1-2; D is possibly TRBD1 (6 bases). The CDR3 length is 13 residues. Trimming removed 4 bases from V and 5 bases from J, with 11 bases in between. CDR3 sequence (DNA): TGTGCCAGCAGTTCAGGGGTCGGTTATGGCTACACCTTC. Translated, it gives CASSSGVGYGYTF.

This clonotype turned up a few times. The V gene is TRBV12-3 or TRBV12-4, the J gene TRBJ1-1; D might be TRBD1 (5 bases). CDR3 length: 15 amino acids. The V end was cut by 5 bases, the J end by 3 bases, with 16 bases between. CDR3 coding DNA: TGTGCCAGCAGTCCCACCAGGGCGTTCCACACTGAAGCTTTCTTT. This encodes CASSPTRAFHTEAFF.

The chain uses TRBV6-5 and TRBJ2-7; D ambiguous. Germline assignment: CDR1 MNHEY and CDR2 SVGAGI. The CDR3 is 14 residues long. V was clipped by 8 bases and J by 1 base, with 15 bases between them. The CDR3 region has the DNA TGTGCCAGCGGTCCCCAGGACCGATCCTACGAGCAGTACTTC. Amino acid sequence: CASGPQDRSYEQYF.

This clonotype appeared many times. This chain links TRBV29-1 with TRBJ2-1; 10 bases line up with TRBD2. The germline gives CDR1 SQVTM, CDR2 ANQGSEA. Trimming cost V 6 bases and J 10 bases; bases outside gene matches: 12. The CDR3 is 14 residues long. The CDR3 DNA sequence: TGCAGCGTCCACGGGCTAGCGGGGGTAGGAGAGCAGTTCTTC. Its translation: CSVHGLAGVGEQFF.